This T cell receptor beta chain is drawn from a study of blood T cells in healthy people across ages (dated by TCRdb to about 2015). About the full investigation: In model experiments, template switching captured roughly one uniquely barcoded TCR beta cDNA molecule for every two T cells. Two additional independent replicas of 1 million unique cDNA reads from the same blood draw were analyzed for two donors (one aged 18 to 30 and one aged 80 or older). The donors were split into four age groups: young (average about 16 years), middle-aged (about 40), aged (approximately 60) and long-lived (roughly 86). Age-related changes in TCR beta repertoire diversity were measured in the study by deep sequencing normalized with unique cDNA molecular identifiers. To avoid experimental bias, donors of different ages were randomly spread across the sequencing lanes. Study-wide findings and limitations: Estimates of total diversity based on one million sequenced T cells were considered lower bounds and underestimates. The long-lived group showed more naive CD4+ T cells, fewer expanded clones and increased TCR diversity than the aged group, suggesting age selection. As age increased, observed TCR beta diversity per million T cells dropped in a roughly linear way, and a significant reduction was already evident by age around 41. Since profiling was done on bulk unsorted PBMCs, naive and antigen-experienced compartments could not be conclusively compared. Because donor CMV infection status was unknown, age-related changes in expanded clonotypes were potentially confounded. The percentage of naive T cells measured by flow cytometry correlated strongly with observed TCR beta diversity.

The sample holds many counts of this clonotype. There is no known antigen for this receptor. No clone much larger than this one lies a single base away; base qualities are absent. Library preparation employed 5' RACE. Sequencing took place on an Illumina HiSeq 2500. A second PCR of roughly 6 to 12 cycles was performed with a sample-barcoded 5' primer and a J-beta primer mix. Each TCR beta cDNA molecule received a unique molecular identifier from a template-switch 5' adaptor carrying 12 random nucleotides. At least 2.5 million CDR3-containing paired-end reads were obtained from each sample. First-strand cDNA was synthesized from all RNA with the Mint cDNA synthesis kit, primed by a TRBC-specific oligonucleotide. After uracil-DNA glycosylase treatment, a first 18-cycle PCR used universal primers M1SS and BC2_uni_R on all cDNA. The paper's processing steps were these. For normalization, 1 million high-quality reads were randomly selected from each sample, with every read carrying a distinct molecular identifier. Instead of being binned into consensus sequences, reads with shared molecular identifiers were discarded. MiTCR, with a Q25 quality threshold and the strictest error-elimination algorithm, was used for CDR3 identification, clonotype clustering and error correction. A nonparametric unseen species model with Euler transformation was used to estimate lower-bound total TCR beta diversity. TCRdb's own reprocessing of the public reads used fastp at Q25 and MiXCR and kept productive beta chains. Every CDR3 protein is listed once, alongside the most common genes and DNA of its rows. TCRdb assigned the V and J calls; the authors' analysis was not used. In this sample the table shows approximately 810,000 distinct CDR3 sequences, under 40% of which occur a single time. The ten largest clones represent 13% of the sample.

Systemically healthy Caucasian individuals from Russia, over 30 in total and aged about 6 to 100 years, were included as donors. Ten milliliters of peripheral blood were drawn from each donor into EDTA-treated Vacutainer tubes. Ficoll-Paque density-gradient centrifugation was used to isolate PBMCs, with at least 6 million per sample. Trizol reagent was used to extract total RNA from PBMCs, with at least 6 micrograms per sample. For every donor, an aliquot of PBMCs went through flow cytometry to measure the percentages of naive CD45RAhigh/CD27high T cells. The TCR originated in a man between 18 and 29 years old in good health. Input material: blood.

The CDR3 region has the sequence CASSLRGGTQYF. The nucleotide sequence is TGTGCCAGCAGTTTAAGGGGCGGGACCCAGTACTTC. The V gene is TRBV12-3 or TRBV12-4 and the J gene is TRBJ2-5; a tentative D match to TRBD1 spans 5 bases. V and J are truncated by 2 bases and 7 bases respectively, leaving an intervening sequence of 8 bases. The CDR3 starts with the cysteine, ends with the phenylalanine, and has 12 residues. Only the CDR3 portion is preserved as DNA: 36 bases, with reading frame beginning at the first base.